This entry concerns a single T cell receptor beta chain. The data are from a study of CD8 T cells in Susac syndrome. The CDR3 contains 12 residues. Germline-derived CDR1 and CDR2 are DFQATT and SNEGSKA (reference sequence). Trimming removed 3 bases at V and 7 bases at J, with 12 bases between. RNA totalling about 0.5 to 1 ug underwent reverse transcription with random hexamers. The amplification used immunoSEQ multiplex PCR on TCR beta CDR3; it spanned 54 Vbeta and 13 Jbeta. MiXCR, applied by TCRdb to the immunoSEQ multiplex PCR reads, yields one record per CDR3 protein. The sample holds 170,000 or so distinct CDR3 sequences, approximately 95% seen once.

Sample: CD8+ T cells from PBMCs. The genes are TRBV20-1 and TRBJ1-1, with D perhaps matching TRBD1 (6 bases). The sequence was obtained from a human donor with multiple sclerosis. The CDR3 spells CSASPGQIEAFF. CDR3 DNA: TGCAGTGCTAGTCCCGGACAGATTGAAGCTTTCTTT.